What follows describes a single TCR beta chain. Trimming took 2 bases from V and 2 from J; bases not matched to a gene: 6. The CDR3 is 16 amino acids. This sample was taken from a study of molecular identifiers for immune sequencing clone quantification. One entry per CDR3 protein results from TCRdb running MiXCR on the PCR reads. The sample gives hundreds of thousands of distinct CDR3 sequences, less than 30% of which show up once; approximately 0.75% is in the top ten. This sequence originates from a human donor in good health. Some libraries in this study had Jurkat cell RNA spiked in. The rearrangement uses TRBV12-3 or TRBV12-4 and TRBJ2-3, with 8 bases matching TRBD2. The material sequenced was naive CD8+ T cells from blood, with Jurkat cell RNA spiked in. The subset is: FACS-sorted CD8+CD4-CCR7+CD45RA+ naive T cells. The CDR3 reads CASSLWTSRHTDTQYF. CDR3 bases: TGTGCCAGCAGTTTATGGACTAGCAGACACACAGATACGCAGTATTTT.